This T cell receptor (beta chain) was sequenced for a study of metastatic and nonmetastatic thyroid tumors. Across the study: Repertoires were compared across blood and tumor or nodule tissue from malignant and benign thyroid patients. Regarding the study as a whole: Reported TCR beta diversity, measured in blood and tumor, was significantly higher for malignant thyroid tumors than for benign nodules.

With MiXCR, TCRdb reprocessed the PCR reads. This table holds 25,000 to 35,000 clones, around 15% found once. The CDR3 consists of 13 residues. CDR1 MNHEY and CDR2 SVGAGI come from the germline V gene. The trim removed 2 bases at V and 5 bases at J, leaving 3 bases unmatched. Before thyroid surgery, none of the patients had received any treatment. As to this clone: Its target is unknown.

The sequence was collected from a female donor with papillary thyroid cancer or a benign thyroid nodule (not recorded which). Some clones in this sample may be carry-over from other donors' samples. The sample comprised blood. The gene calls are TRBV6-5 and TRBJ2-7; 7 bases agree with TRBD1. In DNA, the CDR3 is TGTGCCAGCAGTTACAACAGGGGACACGAGCAGTACTTC. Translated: CASSYNRGHEQYF.